Listed below are T cell receptor beta chains from one sample, sequenced in a study of cytomegalovirus exposure and HLA in healthy donors. Using immunoSEQ multiplex PCR, the repertoire was profiled, and TCRdb retains in-frame clones only, with some absent. Reported are approximately 68,000 clones; the ten largest clones contain roughly 8%. The sequenced sample was PBMCs. These receptors were obtained from a female donor in good health and CMV-seropositive. The CDR3 runs from the conserved cysteine through the conserved F or W. The D gene is left open where the match is weak.

TRBJ2-3,TRBV4-3,.,CASSHGGHRGEDTQYF,TGCGCCAGCAGCCACGGGGGACACCGGGGGGAGGATACGCAGTATTTT
TRBJ2-2,TRBV28,TRBD2,CASTTPAGGAGGGELFF,TGTGCCAGCACCACCCCGGCCGGGGGGGCAGGAGGCGGGGAGCTGTTTTTT
TRBJ1-2,TRBV5-1,TRBD1,CASSLNAGGASGYTF,TGCGCCAGCAGCTTAAATGCAGGGGGCGCGAGTGGCTACACCTTC
TRBJ2-7,TRBV7-2,TRBD2,CASSLSGGFSYEQYF,TGTGCCAGCAGCTTGTCGGGGGGATTTTCCTACGAGCAATACTTC
TRBJ2-2,TRBV25-1,TRBD2,CASSEYGRGATVGELFF,TGTGCCAGCAGTGAATACGGGCGGGGGGCGACGGTCGGGGAGCTGTTTTTT
TRBJ1-6,TRBV6-1,.,CASSQGKSPLHF,TGTGCCAGCAGCCAGGGGAAATCACCCCTCCACTTT
TRBJ2-1,TRBV29-1,TRBD2,CSVEAPPGLAEYNEQFF,TGCAGCGTTGAAGCCCCCCCGGGACTAGCGGAGTACAATGAGCAGTTCTTC
TRBJ2-7,TRBV28,.,CASSLLADSYEQYF,TGTGCCAGCAGTTTGTTAGCGGACTCCTACGAGCAGTACTTC
TRBJ2-2,TRBV6-1,.,CASSGTGTGELFF,TGTGCCAGCAGTGGTACAGGGACCGGGGAGCTGTTTTTT
TRBJ2-7,TRBV21-1,.,CASSKAPGGPYEQYF,TGTGCCAGCAGCAAAGCCCCGGGAGGGCCCTACGAGCAGTACTTC
TRBJ2-7,TRBV6-6,.,CASSSTGRPYEQYF,TGTGCCAGCAGTTCTACAGGCCGTCCTTACGAGCAGTACTTC
TRBJ2-7,TRBV7-8,.,CASSAYRDWSSYEQYF,TGTGCCAGCAGCGCGTACCGGGACTGGAGCTCCTACGAGCAGTACTTC
TRBJ2-3,TRBV9,.,CASSGPRGRALTDTQYF,TGTGCCAGCAGCGGCCCTAGGGGTAGGGCACTCACAGATACGCAGTATTTT
TRBJ2-1,TRBV27,.,CATLSPGYSYNEQFF,TGTGCCACCCTCAGTCCAGGGTACTCCTACAATGAGCAGTTCTTC
TRBJ2-6,TRBV5-4,.,CASSLGGTGANVLTF,TGTGCCAGCAGCCTTGGGGGGACTGGGGCCAACGTCCTGACTTTC
TRBJ2-1,TRBV29-1,TRBD2,CSVDGTSGRYDYNEQFF,TGCAGCGTGGACGGGACTAGCGGGAGATATGACTACAATGAGCAGTTCTTC
TRBJ2-7,TRBV9,TRBD2,CASSPRGTSGNEQYF,TGTGCCAGCAGCCCCCGGGGCACCAGCGGGAACGAGCAGTACTTC
TRBJ1-1,TRBV7-6,.,CASSLLTPRPGAGTEAFF,TGTGCCAGCAGCTTATTAACCCCGCGTCCAGGGGCAGGGACTGAAGCTTTCTTT
TRBJ1-1,TRBV19,.,CASSIGGILTGTEAFF,TGTGCCAGTAGTATAGGTGGCATTTTAACGGGCACTGAAGCTTTCTTT
TRBJ1-1,TRBV5-1,TRBD1,CASSLAGTGTEAFF,TGCGCCAGCAGCTTGGCCGGGACAGGCACTGAAGCTTTCTTT
TRBJ2-1,TRBV7-6,TRBD1,CASSRTGGQGVNEQFF,TGTGCCAGCAGTCGAACGGGGGGACAGGGGGTAAATGAGCAGTTCTTC
TRBJ2-2,TRBV14,.,CASSQAFTGELFF,TGTGCCAGCAGCCAAGCTTTCACCGGGGAGCTGTTTTTT
TRBJ2-3,TRBV18,.,CASSPRPDTQYF,TGTGCCAGCTCCCCTAGGCCAGATACGCAGTATTTT
TRBJ1-5,TRBV6-1,.,CASNVGGDQPQHF,TGTGCCAGCAATGTCGGGGGGGATCAGCCCCAGCATTTT
TRBJ1-3,TRBV4-1,.,CASSPGGNTIYF,TGCGCCAGCAGCCCAGGTGGAAACACCATATATTTT
TRBJ2-7,TRBV19,.,CASSPRAYYEQYF,TGTGCCAGTAGTCCGCGGGCTTACTACGAGCAGTACTTC
TRBJ2-5,TRBV11-2,TRBD2,CASSSPGLAGGPGETQYF,TGTGCCAGCAGCTCCCCTGGACTAGCGGGAGGGCCGGGGGAGACCCAGTACTTC
TRBJ2-1,TRBV9,TRBD2,CASSVYNSSGTSGSGAYNEQFF,TGTGCCAGCAGCGTTTACAACTCTTCCGGGACTAGCGGGAGTGGGGCCTACAATGAGCAGTTCTTC
TRBJ2-7,TRBV7-8,TRBD2,CASSAGGLAGYYEQYF,TGTGCCAGCAGCGCGGGCGGGCTAGCGGGGTACTACGAGCAGTACTTC
TRBJ2-1,TRBV13,TRBD2,CASSFLTSGALAGDEQFF,TGTGCTAGCAGCTTTCTCACTAGCGGGGCCCTGGCGGGGGATGAGCAGTTCTTC
TRBJ2-1,TRBV19,TRBD2,CASRPRTSGYNEQFF,TGTGCCAGTAGGCCTCGGACTAGCGGATACAATGAGCAGTTCTTC
TRBJ1-1,TRBV5-4,.,CASSLAGGGATEAFF,TGTGCCAGCAGCTTGGCCGGAGGAGGGGCCACTGAAGCTTTCTTT
TRBJ2-1,TRBV7-6,TRBD2,CASSVTSGWVNEQFF,TGTGCCAGCAGTGTTACTAGCGGGTGGGTAAATGAGCAGTTCTTC
TRBJ2-5,TRBV19,TRBD1,CASSRDRGEETQYF,TGTGCCAGTAGCCGGGACAGGGGTGAAGAGACCCAGTACTTC
TRBJ2-7,TRBV28,TRBD2,CASSPPAGSGYEQYF,TGTGCCAGCAGCCCACCAGCGGGGTCGGGCTACGAGCAGTACTTC
TRBJ2-1,TRBV18,.,CASSPGSEQFF,TGTGCCAGCTCACCGGGGAGTGAGCAGTTCTTC
TRBJ1-2,TRBV6-6,TRBD1,CASSCRGRGSCGYTF,TGTGCCAGCAGTTGCAGGGGGCGCGGGTCCTGTGGATACACCTTC
TRBJ2-5,TRBV4-1,TRBD2,CASSPLLAGGQETQYF,TGCGCCAGCAGCCCACTGTTAGCGGGGGGACAAGAGACCCAGTACTTC
TRBJ2-7,TRBV9,.,CASSPLAATTAFSYEQYF,TGTGCCAGCAGCCCTTTAGCGGCCACGACCGCTTTCTCCTACGAGCAGTACTTC
TRBJ2-5,TRBV30,TRBD2,CAWLQRGRYQETQYF,TGTGCCTGGCTACAGCGGGGGCGGTACCAAGAGACCCAGTACTTC
TRBJ1-5,TRBV15,.,CATSRNGGLYSNQPQHF,TGTGCCACCAGCAGAAATGGTGGCCTTTATAGCAATCAGCCCCAGCATTTT
TRBJ2-3,TRBV18,.,CASSPGVRDTSTDTQYF,TGTGCCAGCTCACCTGGGGTCCGGGACACCAGCACAGATACGCAGTATTTT
TRBJ2-1,TRBV28,TRBD1,CASSPGDRRYNEQFF,TGTGCCAGCAGCCCCGGGGACAGGCGCTACAATGAGCAGTTCTTC
TRBJ1-2,TRBV5-6,TRBD1,CASSPTGSSINYGYTF,TGTGCCAGCAGCCCGACAGGGTCTTCTATTAACTATGGCTACACCTTC
TRBJ2-3,TRBV18,.,CASSIGGDDTDTQYF,TGTGCCAGCTCAATCGGGGGAGATGACACAGATACGCAGTATTTT
TRBJ2-3,TRBV20-1,.,CSAGPDTQYF,TGCAGTGCTGGCCCAGATACGCAGTATTTT
TRBJ2-1,TRBV6-5,TRBD2,CASSYSGLANEQFF,TGTGCCAGCAGTTACTCGGGACTAGCAAATGAGCAGTTCTTC
TRBJ2-7,TRBV4-3,TRBD2,CASSRLLAEAHEQYF,TGCGCCAGCAGCCGCTTACTAGCGGAAGCCCACGAGCAGTACTTC
TRBJ2-3,TRBV6-1,.,CASSELTVTDTQYF,TGTGCCAGCAGTGAATTAACGGTCACAGATACGCAGTATTTT
TRBJ1-1,TRBV6-5,.,CASSYGHANTEAFF,TGTGCCAGCAGTTACGGGCACGCGAACACTGAAGCTTTCTTT
TRBJ2-3,TRBV28,.,CASSRDTETQYF,TGTGCCAGCAGTCGGGACACGGAAACGCAGTATTTT
TRBJ2-2,TRBV7-9,.,CASSTGVNTGELFF,TGTGCCAGCAGCACCGGGGTGAACACCGGGGAGCTGTTTTTT
TRBJ2-5,TRBV29-1,TRBD2,CSVGTSGGETQYF,TGCAGCGTTGGGACTAGCGGCGGGGAGACCCAGTACTTC
TRBJ2-7,TRBV6-1,TRBD2,CASSPMWGGAYEQYF,TGTGCCAGCAGCCCCATGTGGGGGGGGGCCTACGAGCAGTACTTC